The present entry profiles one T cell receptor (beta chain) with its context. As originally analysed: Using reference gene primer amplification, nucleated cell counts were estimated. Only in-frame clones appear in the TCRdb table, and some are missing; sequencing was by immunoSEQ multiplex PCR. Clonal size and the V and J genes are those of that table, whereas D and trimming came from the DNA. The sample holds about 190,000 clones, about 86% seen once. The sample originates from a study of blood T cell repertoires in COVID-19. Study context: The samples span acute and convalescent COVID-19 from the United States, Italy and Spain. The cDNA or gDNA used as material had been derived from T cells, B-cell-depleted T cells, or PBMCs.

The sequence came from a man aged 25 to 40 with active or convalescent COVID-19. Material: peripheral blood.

The CDR3, as DNA: TGTGCCAGCAGCCCTAGGCTAACGGATGAGCAGTTCTTC. Translation: CASSPRLTDEQFF. The chain links TRBV11-3 to TRBJ2-1; D uncertain. Germline CDR1 reads SGHNT; CDR2 reads YENEEA. V gave up 5 bases and J gave up 8 bases, with 13 bases separating them. This CDR3 spans 13 amino acids.